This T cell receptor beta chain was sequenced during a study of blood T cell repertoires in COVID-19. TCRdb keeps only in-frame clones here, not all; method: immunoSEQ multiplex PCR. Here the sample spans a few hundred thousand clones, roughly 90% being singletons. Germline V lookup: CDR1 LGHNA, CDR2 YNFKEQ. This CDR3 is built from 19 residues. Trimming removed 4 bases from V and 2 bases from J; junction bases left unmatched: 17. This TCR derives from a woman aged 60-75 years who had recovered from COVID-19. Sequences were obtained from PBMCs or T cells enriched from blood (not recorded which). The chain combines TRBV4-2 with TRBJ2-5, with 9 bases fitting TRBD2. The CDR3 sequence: CASSRIQRGAKRRQETQYF. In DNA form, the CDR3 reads TGTGCCAGCAGCCGCATCCAGCGGGGGGCCAAGAGACGGCAAGAGACCCAGTACTTC.